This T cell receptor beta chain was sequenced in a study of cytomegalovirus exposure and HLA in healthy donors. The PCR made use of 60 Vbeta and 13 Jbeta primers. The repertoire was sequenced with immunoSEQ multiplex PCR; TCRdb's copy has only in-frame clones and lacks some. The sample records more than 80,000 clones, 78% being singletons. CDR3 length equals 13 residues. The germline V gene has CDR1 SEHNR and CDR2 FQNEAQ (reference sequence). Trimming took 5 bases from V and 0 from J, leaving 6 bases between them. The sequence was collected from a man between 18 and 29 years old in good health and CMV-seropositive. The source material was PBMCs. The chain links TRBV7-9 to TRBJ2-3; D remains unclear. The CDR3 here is CASSEVSTDTQYF. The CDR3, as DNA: TGTGCCAGCAGCGAGGTCAGCACAGATACGCAGTATTTT.